This TCR beta chain was documented in a study of T cell repertoires in cytomegalovirus infection. TCRdb re-called the reads with MiXCR, one entry per CDR3 protein. The sample lists about 260,000 distinct CDR3 sequences, about 13% occurring once. V was clipped by 3 bases and J by 6 bases, with 28 bases between them. Germline V gives CDR1 DFQATT, CDR2 SNEGSKA (reference sequence). The CDR3 covers 18 residues. The clonotype originates from a human donor in good health (CMV status not recorded). Some clones in this sample may be carry-over from other donors' samples. Sequenced material: PBMCs. V gene TRBV20-1 combines with J gene TRBJ2-3, with a tentative D call TRBD1 (6 bases). For the CDR3, the DNA is TGCAGTGCTAGGGGGGCGGTATTGGACCGCCAATGGTTTGATACGCAGTATTTT. This sequence encodes CSARGAVLDRQWFDTQYF.